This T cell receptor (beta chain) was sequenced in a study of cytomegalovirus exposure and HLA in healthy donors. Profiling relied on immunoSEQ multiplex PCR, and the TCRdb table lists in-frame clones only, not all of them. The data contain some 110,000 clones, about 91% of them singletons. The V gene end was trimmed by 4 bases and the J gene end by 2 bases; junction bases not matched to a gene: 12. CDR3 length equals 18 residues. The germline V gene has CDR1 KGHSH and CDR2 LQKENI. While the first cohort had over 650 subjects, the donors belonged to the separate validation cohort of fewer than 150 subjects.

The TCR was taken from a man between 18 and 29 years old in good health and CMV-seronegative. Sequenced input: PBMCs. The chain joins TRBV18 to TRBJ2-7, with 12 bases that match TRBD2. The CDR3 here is CASSQGRRGLAGPYEQYF. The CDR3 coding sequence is TGTGCCAGCTCACAGGGACGGCGAGGACTAGCGGGGCCCTACGAGCAGTACTTC. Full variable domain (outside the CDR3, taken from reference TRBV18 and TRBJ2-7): NAGVMQNPRHLVRRRGQEARLRCSPMKGHSHVYWYRQLPEEGLKFMVYLQKENIIDESGMPKERFSAEFPKEGPSILRIQQVVRGDSAAYFCASSQGRRGLAGPYEQYFGPGTRLTVT.